The clone carrying this T cell receptor (beta chain) was seen many times. One entry per CDR3 protein results from TCRdb running MiXCR on the 5' RACE reads. Among approximately 69,000 distinct CDR3 sequences, roughly 5% were seen once, and the ten largest hold 2% to 2.5%. The data originate from a study of CD8 T cells in ankylosing spondylitis. Germline V CDR1 and CDR2: SGHTA, FQGTGA. This CDR3 comprises 12 residues. The V end lost 2 bases, the J end lost 5 bases, and 6 bases lay between the germline ends. The receptor comes from a male donor with ankylosing spondylitis or in good health (not recorded which). The gene calls are TRBV7-3 and TRBJ2-5; no firm D call. The source material was blood, either unsorted or a sorted T cell fraction (not recorded which). Written as DNA, the CDR3 is TGTGCCAGCAGCTTATATTTGGAGACCCAGTACTTC. This sequence encodes CASSLYLETQYF.